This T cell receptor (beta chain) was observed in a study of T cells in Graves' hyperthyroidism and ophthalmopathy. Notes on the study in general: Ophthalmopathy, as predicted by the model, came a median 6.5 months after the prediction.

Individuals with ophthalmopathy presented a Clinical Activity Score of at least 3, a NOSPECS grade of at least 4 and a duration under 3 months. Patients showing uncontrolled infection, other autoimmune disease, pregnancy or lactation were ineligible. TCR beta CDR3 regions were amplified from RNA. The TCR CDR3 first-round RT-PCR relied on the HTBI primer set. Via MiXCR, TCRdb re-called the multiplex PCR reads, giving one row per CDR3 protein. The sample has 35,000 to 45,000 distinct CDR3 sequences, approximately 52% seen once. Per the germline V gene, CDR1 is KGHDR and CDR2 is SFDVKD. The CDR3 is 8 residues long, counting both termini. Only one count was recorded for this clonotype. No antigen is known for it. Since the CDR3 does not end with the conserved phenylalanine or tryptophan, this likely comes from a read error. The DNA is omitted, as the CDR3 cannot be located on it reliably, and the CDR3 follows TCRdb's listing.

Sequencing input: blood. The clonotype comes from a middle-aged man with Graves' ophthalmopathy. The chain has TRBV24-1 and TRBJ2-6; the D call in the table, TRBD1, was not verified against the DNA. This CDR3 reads CATSDSGT.